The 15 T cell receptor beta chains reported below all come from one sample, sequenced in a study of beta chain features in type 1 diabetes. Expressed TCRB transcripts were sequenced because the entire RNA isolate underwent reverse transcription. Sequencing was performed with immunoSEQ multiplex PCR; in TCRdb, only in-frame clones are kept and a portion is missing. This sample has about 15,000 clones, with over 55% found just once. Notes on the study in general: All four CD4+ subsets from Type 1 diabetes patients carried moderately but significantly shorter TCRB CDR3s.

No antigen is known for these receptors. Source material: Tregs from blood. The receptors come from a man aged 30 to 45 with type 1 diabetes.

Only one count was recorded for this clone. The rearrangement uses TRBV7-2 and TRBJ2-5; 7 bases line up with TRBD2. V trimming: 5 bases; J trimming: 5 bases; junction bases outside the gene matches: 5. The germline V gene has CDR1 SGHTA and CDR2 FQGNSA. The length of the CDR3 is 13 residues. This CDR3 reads CASSPRLAETQYF. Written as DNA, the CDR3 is TGTGCCAGCAGCCCCAGACTAGCCGAGACCCAGTACTTC.

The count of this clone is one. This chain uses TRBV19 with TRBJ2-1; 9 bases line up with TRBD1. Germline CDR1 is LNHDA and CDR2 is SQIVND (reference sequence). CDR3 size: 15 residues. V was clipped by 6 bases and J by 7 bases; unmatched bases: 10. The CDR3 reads CASRTAGTGMNEQFF. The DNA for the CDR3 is TGTGCCAGTAGAACAGCCGGGACAGGGATGAATGAGCAGTTCTTC. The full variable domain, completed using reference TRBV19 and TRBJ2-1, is DGGITQSPKYLFRKEGQNVTLSCEQNLNHDAMYWYRQDPGQGLRLIYYSQIVNDFQKGDIAEGYSVSREKKESFPLTVTSAQKNPTAFYLCASRTAGTGMNEQFFGPGTRLTVL.

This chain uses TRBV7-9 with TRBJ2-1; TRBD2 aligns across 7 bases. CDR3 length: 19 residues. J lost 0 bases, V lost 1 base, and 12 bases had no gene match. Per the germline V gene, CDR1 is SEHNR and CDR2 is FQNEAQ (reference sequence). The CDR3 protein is CASSLGSFQGGPSYNEQFF. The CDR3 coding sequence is TGTGCCAGCAGCTTAGGATCCTTTCAGGGAGGGCCCTCCTACAATGAGCAGTTCTTC. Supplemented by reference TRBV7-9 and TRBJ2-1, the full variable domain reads DTGVSQNPRHKITKRGQNVTFRCDPISEHNRLYWYRQTLGQGPEFLTYFQNEAQLEKSRLLSDRFSAERPKGSFSTLEIQRTEQGDSAMYLCASSLGSFQGGPSYNEQFFGPGTRLTVL.

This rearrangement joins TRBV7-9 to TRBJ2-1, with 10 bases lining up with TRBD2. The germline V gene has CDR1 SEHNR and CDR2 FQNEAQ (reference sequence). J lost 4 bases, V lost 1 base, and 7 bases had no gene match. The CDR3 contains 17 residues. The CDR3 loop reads CASSLGAGLASYNEQFF. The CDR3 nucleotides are TGTGCCAGCAGCTTAGGGGCGGGACTAGCGAGTTACAATGAGCAGTTCTTC.

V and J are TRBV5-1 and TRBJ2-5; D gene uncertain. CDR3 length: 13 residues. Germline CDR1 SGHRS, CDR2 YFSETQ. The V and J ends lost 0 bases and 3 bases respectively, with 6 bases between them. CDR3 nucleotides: TGCGCCAGCAGCTTGGCTCGAGAAGAGACCCAGTACTTC. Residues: CASSLAREETQYF.

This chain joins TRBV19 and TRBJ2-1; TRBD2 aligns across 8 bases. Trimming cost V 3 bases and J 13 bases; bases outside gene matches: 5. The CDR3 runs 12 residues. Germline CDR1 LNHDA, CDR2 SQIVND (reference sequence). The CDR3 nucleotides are TGTGCCAGTAGTATCCTAGCGGGTCTTCAGTTCTTC. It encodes CASSILAGLQFF.

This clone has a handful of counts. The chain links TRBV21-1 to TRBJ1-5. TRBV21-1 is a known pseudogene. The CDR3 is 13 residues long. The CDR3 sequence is CARSRYSNQPQHF. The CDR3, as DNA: TGTGCCAGGAGTCGGTATAGCAATCAGCCCCAGCATTTT.

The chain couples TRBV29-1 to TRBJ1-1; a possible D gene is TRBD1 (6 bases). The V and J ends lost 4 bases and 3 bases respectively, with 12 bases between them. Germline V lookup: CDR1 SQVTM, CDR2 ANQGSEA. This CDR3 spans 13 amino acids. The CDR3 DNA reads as TGCAGCGTTGGCGCAGGGGCGTACACTGAAGCTTTCTTT. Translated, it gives CSVGAGAYTEAFF.

The CDR3 nucleotides are TGTGCCAGCAGCTCGGGAGTTTTACAGTACTTC. This encodes CASSSGVLQYF. The chain uses TRBV7-2 and TRBJ2-4; D is perhaps TRBD2 (6 bases). Per the germline V gene, CDR1 is SGHTA and CDR2 is FQGNSA. The CDR3 runs 11 residues. V gave up 4 bases and J gave up 13 bases, with 11 bases separating them.

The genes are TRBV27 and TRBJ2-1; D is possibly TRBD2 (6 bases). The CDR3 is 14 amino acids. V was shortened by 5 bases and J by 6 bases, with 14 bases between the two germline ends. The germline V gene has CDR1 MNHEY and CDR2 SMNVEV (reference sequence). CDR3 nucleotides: TGTGCCAGCAGTGAGGCGACTAGGCGCAATGAGCAGTTCTTC. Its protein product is CASSEATRRNEQFF.

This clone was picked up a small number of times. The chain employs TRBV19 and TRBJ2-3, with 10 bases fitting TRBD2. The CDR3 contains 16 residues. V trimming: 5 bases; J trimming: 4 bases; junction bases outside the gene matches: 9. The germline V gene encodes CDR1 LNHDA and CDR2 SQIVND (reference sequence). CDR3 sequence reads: CASSPSGGAGSDTQYF. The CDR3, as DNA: TGTGCCAGTAGTCCCAGCGGGGGGGCCGGGTCAGATACGCAGTATTTT. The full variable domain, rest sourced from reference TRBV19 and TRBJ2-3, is DGGITQSPKYLFRKEGQNVTLSCEQNLNHDAMYWYRQDPGQGLRLIYYSQIVNDFQKGDIAEGYSVSREKKESFPLTVTSAQKNPTAFYLCASSPSGGAGSDTQYFGPGTRLTVL.

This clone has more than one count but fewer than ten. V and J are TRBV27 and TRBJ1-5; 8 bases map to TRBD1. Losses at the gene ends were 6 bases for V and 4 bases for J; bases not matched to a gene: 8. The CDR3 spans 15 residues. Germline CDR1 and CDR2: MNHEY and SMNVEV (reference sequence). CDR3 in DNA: TGTGCCAGCAGCGATGACAGGGGCGGTAATCAGCCCCAGCATTTT. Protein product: CASSDDRGGNQPQHF.

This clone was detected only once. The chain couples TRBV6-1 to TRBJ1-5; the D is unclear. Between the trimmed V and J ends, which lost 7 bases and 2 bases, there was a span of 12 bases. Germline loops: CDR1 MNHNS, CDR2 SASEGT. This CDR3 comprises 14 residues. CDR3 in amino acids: CASTSDLGNQPQHF. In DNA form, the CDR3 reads TGTGCCAGCACCTCAGACTTGGGCAATCAGCCCCAGCATTTT.

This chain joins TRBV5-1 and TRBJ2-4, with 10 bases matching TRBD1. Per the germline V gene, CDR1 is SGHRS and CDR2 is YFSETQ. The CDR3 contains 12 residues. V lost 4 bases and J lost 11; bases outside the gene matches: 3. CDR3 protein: CASSTTGGLQYF. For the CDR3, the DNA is TGCGCCAGCAGCACGACAGGGGGCCTTCAGTACTTC.

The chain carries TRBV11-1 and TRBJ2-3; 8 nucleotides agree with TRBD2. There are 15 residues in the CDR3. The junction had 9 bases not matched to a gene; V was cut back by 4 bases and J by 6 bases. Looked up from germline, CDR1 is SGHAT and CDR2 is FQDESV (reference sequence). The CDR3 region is CASSSAGTSRDTQYF. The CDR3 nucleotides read TGTGCCAGCAGCTCCGCCGGGACTAGTCGCGATACGCAGTATTTT.